This TCR beta chain comes out of a study of regulatory T cells in long-lasting Graves disease. Many counts were recorded for this clonotype. iRepertoire HTBI primers and Arm-PCR of CDR3 regions built TCR beta libraries. TCRdb processed the multiplex PCR reads anew with MiXCR; each CDR3 protein has one entry. The sample holds hundreds of thousands of distinct CDR3 sequences; about 16% are singletons and the top ten take around 18%. Specified time point: newly diagnosed GD, antithyroid drugs for less than 3 months. Making the TCR library involved RNA that had been extracted from PBMCs. The CDR3 loop spans 14 amino acids. J lost 5 bases, V lost 4 bases, and 5 bases had no gene match. Another study also made use of these data, one on T cells in Graves' hyperthyroidism and ophthalmopathy.

This TCR derives from a woman under 40 with Graves disease. The genes are TRBV12-3 or TRBV12-4 and TRBJ1-1; 9 bases fit TRBD1. Sequenced here: peripheral blood mononuclear cells (PBMCs), sampled at new diagnosis, from a patient treated with antithyroid drugs. CDR3 residues: CASSSGTGRTEAFF. In nucleotides, the CDR3 is TGTGCCAGCAGTTCCGGGACAGGGCGGACTGAAGCTTTCTTT.